This is a list of T cell receptor beta chains from one sample in a study of response to subunit inactivated influenza vaccine. MiXCR, applied by TCRdb to the RT-PCR reads, yields one record per CDR3 protein. The sample records hundreds of thousands of distinct CDR3 sequences, approximately 15% being singletons. The sequences come from PBMCs from blood, collected 14 to 15 days before vaccination. Receptor source: a man in his fifties who received an inactivated influenza vaccine. Both conserved end residues are part of each CDR3. A D gene is named only where the DNA matches it firmly. Clone size is stated in some rows and not others, as once, few, many or a class when expanded.

TRBJ2-2,TRBV29-1,TRBD2,NA,TGCAGCGTCCGCGGGGGGAACACCGGGGAGCTGTTTTTT,CSVRGGNTGELFF
TRBJ2-5,TRBV7-6,NA,NA,TGTGCCAGCAGCTTAAATTGGCAGGGGACAGAGACCCAGTACTTC,CASSLNWQGTETQYF
TRBJ2-7,TRBV6-2/TRBV6-3,TRBD1,NA,TGTGCCACGGGGGACAGGGGCGACTCCTACGAGCAGTACTTC,CATGDRGDSYEQYF
TRBJ2-2,TRBV20-1,TRBD1,NA,TGCAGTGCTAGAGAGAGGACAGGGCTGACCGGGGAGCTGTTTTTT,CSARERTGLTGELFF
TRBJ2-5,TRBV10-3,NA,NA,TGTGCCATCAGTCAAGCCGGGACTGGCGGGGTAGAGACCCAGTACTTC,CAISQAGTGGVETQYF
TRBJ2-5,TRBV6-2/TRBV6-3,NA,few,TGTGCCAGCAGTTCCACCTCGGGGACCCAGTACTTC,CASSSTSGTQYF
TRBJ1-4,TRBV4-2,NA,NA,TGTGCCAGCAGCCAAGAGACAGAACCTAATGAAAAACTGTTTTTT,CASSQETEPNEKLFF
TRBJ1-1,TRBV12-3/TRBV12-4,NA,NA,TGTGCCAGCAGGACTAACAGGGTTTCTGAAGCTTTCTTT,CASRTNRVSEAFF
TRBJ1-5,TRBV12-2,NA,few,TGTGCAAGTCCTACGGACAGGGGCCATCAGCCCCAGCATTTT,CASPTDRGHQPQHF
TRBJ2-3,TRBV28,NA,few,TGTGCCAGCAGTATACTCCGGGACCCAGATACGCAGTATTTT,CASSILRDPDTQYF
TRBJ2-2,TRBV20-1,NA,NA,TGCAGTGCTAGGCTGAACACCGGGGAGCTGTTTTTT,CSARLNTGELFF
TRBJ1-1,TRBV7-2,NA,few,TGTGCCAGCAGTGAAGGTCCCGGCAGTGAAGCTTTCTTT,CASSEGPGSEAFF